The following is a T cell receptor beta chain sequence with its context. These data originate in a study of blood T cell repertoires in COVID-19. Germline trimming cut 5 bases from V and 0 bases from J; bases unmatched to any gene: 5. The CDR3 runs to 17 residues. The germline V gene encodes CDR1 MDHEN and CDR2 SYDVKM. Per the authors' pipeline: Estimates of nucleated cell counts were drawn from the amplification of reference gene primers. Clones were sequenced by immunoSEQ multiplex PCR, and TCRdb holds only the in-frame ones, with some missing. V and J calls and clone size are given by that table; D and trimming were obtained from the DNA. The table lists over 40,000 clones, approximately 80% of them singletons.

The rearrangement links TRBV28 to TRBJ2-1; 12 nucleotides align to TRBD2. The receptor was derived from a human donor in a cohort sampled during active COVID-19. The specimen was peripheral blood. CDR3: CASSLRTSGNSYNEQFF. The CDR3 nucleotides are TGTGCCAGCAGTCTTCGGACTAGCGGGAACTCCTACAATGAGCAGTTCTTC.